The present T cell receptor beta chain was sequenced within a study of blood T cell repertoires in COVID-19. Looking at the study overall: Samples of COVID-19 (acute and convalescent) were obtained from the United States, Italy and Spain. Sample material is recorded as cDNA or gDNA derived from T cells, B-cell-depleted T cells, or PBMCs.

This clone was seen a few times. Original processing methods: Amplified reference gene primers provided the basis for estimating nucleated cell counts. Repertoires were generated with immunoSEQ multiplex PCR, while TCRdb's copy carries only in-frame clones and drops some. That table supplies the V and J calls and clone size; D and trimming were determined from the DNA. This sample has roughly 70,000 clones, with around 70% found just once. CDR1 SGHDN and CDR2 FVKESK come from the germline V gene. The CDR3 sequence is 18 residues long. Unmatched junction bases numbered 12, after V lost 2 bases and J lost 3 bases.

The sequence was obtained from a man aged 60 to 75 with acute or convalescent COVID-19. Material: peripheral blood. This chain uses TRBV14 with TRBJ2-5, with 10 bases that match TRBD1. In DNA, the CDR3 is TGTGCCAGCAGCCAAATAGTATGGCCCGGGACAGGGGAAGAGACCCAGTACTTC. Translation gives CASSQIVWPGTGEETQYF.